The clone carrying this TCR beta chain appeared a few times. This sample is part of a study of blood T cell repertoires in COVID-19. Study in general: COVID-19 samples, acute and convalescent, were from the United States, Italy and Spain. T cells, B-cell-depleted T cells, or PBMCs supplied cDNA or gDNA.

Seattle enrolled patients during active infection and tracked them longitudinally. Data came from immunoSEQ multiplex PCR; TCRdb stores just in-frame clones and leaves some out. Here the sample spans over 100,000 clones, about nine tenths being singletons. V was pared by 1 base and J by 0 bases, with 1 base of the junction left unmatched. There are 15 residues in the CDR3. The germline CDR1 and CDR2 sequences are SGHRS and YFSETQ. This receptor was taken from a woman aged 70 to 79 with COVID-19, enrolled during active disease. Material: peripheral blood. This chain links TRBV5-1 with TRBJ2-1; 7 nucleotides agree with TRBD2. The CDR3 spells CASSLREGSYNEQFF. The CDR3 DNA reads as TGCGCCAGCAGCTTGAGGGAGGGCTCCTACAATGAGCAGTTCTTC.